The entry below describes one T cell receptor (beta chain). CDR3 length: 15 residues. CDR1 and CDR2 (germline): MNHEY, SVGAGI. V lost 0 bases and J lost 9, with 15 bases in between. This record comes from a study of response to subunit inactivated influenza vaccine. TCRdb re-called the RT-PCR reads with MiXCR, one entry per CDR3 protein. Among roughly 670,000 distinct CDR3 sequences listed, about 15% were seen once. Sequenced here: PBMCs from blood, sampled around 15 days before vaccination. This sequence was found in a man aged 45-65 years who received an inactivated influenza vaccine. V gene TRBV6-5 combines with J gene TRBJ2-1; possibly TRBD1 for D (6 bases). This chain's CDR3 is CASSYSGARSGEQFF. CDR3 sequence (DNA): TGTGCCAGCAGTTACTCGGGGGCCAGGTCGGGTGAGCAGTTCTTC.